What follows is one TCR beta chain and its context. Its antigen remains undetermined. Within one base of it there is no much larger clone, and no base qualities were kept. Preparation of the library involved 5' RACE. These reads were obtained on an Illumina HiSeq 2000. Template switching added a universal primer binding site, and the final cDNA carried a unique molecular identifier that allowed TCR cDNA molecules to be counted accurately. Specific primers in the conserved constant-segment region were used to synthesize first-strand cDNA for the TCR alpha and beta chains. To control for contamination, every cDNA library carried two barcodes: a SMART-Mk sample barcode plus Illumina barcodes. TruSeq adapter sequences, together with Illumina sample barcodes, were added in two successive PCR steps. The TCR alpha and beta cDNA libraries were sequenced on the Illumina HiSeq platform using custom primers. For the original study's pipeline: MiGEC was used to process raw reads and extract unique molecular identifiers, and MiXCR was used to find CDR3 positions. Recombination models were inferred per individual with the repgenHMM and IGoR tools using an EM algorithm. Shared clonotype analysis was performed with the tcR package in R, normalizing sharing by the product of cloneset sizes. Out-of-frame nonproductive sequences were analyzed to study raw recombination free of thymic and clonal selection effects. TCRdb reprocessing: public reads trimmed at Q25 with fastp, clones called with MiXCR, in-frame beta chains kept. When rows share a CDR3 protein, they turn into one entry using the most common DNA and genes. The V and J calls come from TCRdb's annotation, not from the publication. This sample gives fewer than 250,000 distinct CDR3 sequences in total; about 7.5% of them show up just once. The top ten clones comprise 1.9% of the sample.

The data stem from a study of identical twins (dated by TCRdb to 2016 to 2017). With respect to the entire study: TCR alpha and beta repertoires from monozygotic twins, unrelated adults of various ages and cord blood were deep-sequenced to test whether fetal clonotypes persist. To rule out contamination, the twin experiments were replicated at different times with different library preparation protocols.

Every donor in the study was a healthy Caucasian. Three pairs of female monozygotic twins, all aged about 18 to 30 years, made up the twin cohort. Miltenyi CD45RO+ enrichment and human naive T-cell isolation kits were used to isolate memory (CD45RO+) and naive T cells from PBMC. The CDR3 sequence holds 16 residues, the cysteine and phenylalanine included. This entry keeps only the CDR3 DNA: 48 bases, framed from base 1. The junction carries 24 bases between V and J, which are trimmed by 10 bases and 3 bases respectively. CDR1 MDHEN and CDR2 SYDVKM were looked up in the germline V gene. Broader findings and caveats from the paper: In beta out-of-frame sequences, excess twin sharing was weaker, because having fewer shared sequences lowered the signal-to-noise ratio. Out-of-frame TCR alpha sharing in monozygotic twins was systematically underestimated by recombination models, whereas sharing between unrelated individuals was in agreement with the recombination models. Compared with coincidental sharing between unrelated individuals, an excess of low generation-probability sequences was observed among out-of-frame TCR alpha sequences shared between twins. Abundant cord blood beta clonotypes carried fewer insertions; young adult naive repertoires showed a weaker similar trend, while memory repertoires showed none. Zero-insertion analyses could be partly confounded by invariant T cells such as MAIT and iNKT, though diverse VJ usage argued against such confounding for most clonotypes. Because the same donors could not be followed over many years, the conclusions depended on cross-sectional statistical analysis.

These data also formed part of another study, on yellow fever vaccine responses in identical twins. That second report states: According to the authors, in identical twins the way T cells responded to vaccination appeared partly convergent and partly personalized. In the study, vaccine-responding T cell clones were precisely tracked in identical twins.

The receptor was isolated from a woman aged 18-29 years in good health. Sequences were obtained from memory (CD45RO+) T cells sorted from blood. The cell subset or site label, as the study defines it: CD45RO+ enriched T cells. The V gene is TRBV28 and the J gene is TRBJ1-1, and possibly TRBD1, on 5 matching bases. The CDR3 is CAIAHSRGDAYTEAFF. At the DNA level, the sequence is TGTGCCATCGCACACTCCCGGGGGGACGCGTACACTGAAGCTTTCTTT.